The source of this TCR beta chain is a study of shared clonotypes between healthy human individuals. Healthy and HIV-negative, the adult donors had no recent acute infections or vaccinations. In regard to this clone: This sample includes further DNA sequences coding for the same CDR3.

Clones were read by immunoSEQ multiplex PCR, and TCRdb kept only the in-frame ones, dropping some. The repertoire holds 2,500,000 or so clones, around 94% seen once, with 0.13% to 0.15% in the top ten. Between the trimmed V and J ends, which lost 3 bases and 5 bases, there was a span of 14 bases. The CDR3 runs 14 residues. The V gene's germline CDR1 is SGHRS and CDR2 YFSETQ. The receptor's source is a man aged 18-30 years in good health. The chain recombines TRBV5-1 with TRBJ2-5; D possibly corresponds to TRBD2 (7 bases). The sequenced sample consisted of naive CD4+ T cells sorted from blood. Subset given: CD45RA+ positively selected. The CDR3 bases are TGCGCCAGCAGCTCAGGTGGGGGGGCCGAGACCCAGTACTTC. Translation gives CASSSGGGAETQYF.